This TCR beta chain is drawn from a study of post-analysis software for immune sequencing data. In the study overall: There were relapsing-remitting, secondary progressive and progressive-relapsing multiple sclerosis among the disease courses included.

V dropped 1 base and J dropped 3 bases, with 7 bases sitting between them. The CDR3 length is 13 residues. Looked up from germline, CDR1 is SGHVS and CDR2 is FQNEAQ. Study-level points and caveats: Roughly five TRBV segments appeared more often in patients than in controls, and TRBV5-6, TRBV5-1 and TRBV20-1 were among these. Batch-matched samples strongly co-clustered by F measure. Normalized Chao1 diversity in multiple sclerosis patients fell significantly below that of controls.

Built from TCR beta cDNA, the libraries had unique molecular identifiers in them. Each CDR3 protein is one row after TCRdb ran MiXCR on the PCR reads. Among hundreds of thousands of distinct CDR3 sequences listed, 35% to 40% were seen once. In regard to this clonotype: Its antigen is not known.

Material for sequencing was blood. The gene calls are TRBV7-8 and TRBJ2-7, with no clear D. The TCR originated in a girl aged 5 to 17 with multiple sclerosis. The CDR3 region has the DNA TGTGCCAGCAGCTTAGGGCAGAACTACGAGCAGTACTTC. Translated: CASSLGQNYEQYF.